Given below is one T cell receptor beta chain in context. Assay: immunoSEQ multiplex PCR; the TCRdb copy retains only in-frame clones and omits some. The data show approximately 230,000 clones, more than 70% seen once. These data belong to a study of blood T cell repertoires in COVID-19. Across the study: Samples of COVID-19 (acute and convalescent) were obtained from the United States, Italy and Spain.

Looked up from germline, CDR1 is KGHDR and CDR2 is SFDVKD. V gave up 4 bases and J gave up 8 bases; unmatched junction bases: 7. The CDR3 length is 14 residues. The chain has TRBV24-1 and TRBJ2-1; 7 bases line up with TRBD1. This sequence was found in a woman in her forties who had recovered from COVID-19. Sequencing was performed on peripheral blood. This CDR3 reads CATSDPDRAHEQFF. The DNA of the CDR3 is TGTGCCACCAGTGACCCAGACAGGGCACATGAGCAGTTCTTC.